A single sample is the source of the 19 T cell receptor beta chains below, sequenced in a study of CD8 T cells in ankylosing spondylitis. TCRdb called the 5' RACE reads again in MiXCR, with one record for every CDR3 protein. The sample has hundreds of thousands of distinct CDR3 sequences, roughly a third seen once; the top ten hold around 4.4%. The sequencing sample was made of blood, either unsorted or a sorted T cell fraction (not recorded which). These receptors were obtained from a male donor with ankylosing spondylitis or in good health (not recorded which).

The chain carries TRBV7-6 and TRBJ2-5; D uncertain. Germline lookup yields CDR1 SGHVS and CDR2 FNYEAQ. V lost 7 bases and J lost 5, with 14 bases in between. The length of the CDR3 is 13 residues. The CDR3 here is CASNNDLGETQYF. The CDR3 DNA is TGTGCCAGCAACAACGACCTAGGGGAGACCCAGTACTTC.

The gene calls are TRBV20-1 and TRBJ2-5; D not certain. Germline CDR1 is DFQATT and CDR2 is SNEGSKA (reference sequence). The CDR3 runs to 11 residues. Trimming took off 4 bases at V and 7 bases at J, with 10 bases between the two ends. The CDR3 DNA reads TGCAGTGCTACCCAGAAAGTGACCCAGTACTTC. Amino acid sequence: CSATQKVTQYF.

The chain joins TRBV25-1 to TRBJ2-7; D unresolved. V was pared by 6 bases and J by 1 base, with 7 bases between. CDR3 length: 12 residues. The germline gives CDR1 MGHDK, CDR2 SYGVNS. The CDR3 loop reads CASRLGSYEQYF. In DNA form, the CDR3 reads TGTGCCAGCAGACTGGGGTCCTACGAGCAGTACTTC.

This clonotype has ten or more counts. The chain combines TRBV7-3 with TRBJ2-2; D gene unclear. CDR3 size: 12 residues. Trimming shortened V by 5 bases and J by 6 bases, and 7 bases separated the two germline ends. Germline V gene data show CDR1 as SGHTA and CDR2 as FQGTGA. CDR3 residues: CASSLGPGELFF. The CDR3 region has the DNA TGTGCCAGCAGCCTAGGGCCCGGGGAGCTGTTTTTT.

The rearrangement uses TRBV5-6 and TRBJ2-7, with D hard to call. V lost 0 bases to trimming and J lost 2 bases, with 9 bases between them. Germline V gene lookup returns CDR1 SGHDT and CDR2 YYEEEE. CDR3 size: 14 residues. The CDR3 bases are TGTGCCAGCAGCTTGGTGTCAGTCGCCTACGAGCAGTACTTC. This translates into CASSLVSVAYEQYF.

This clonotype has only one observation. The chain uses TRBV5-1 and TRBJ1-4, with D uncertain. CDR1 and CDR2 (germline): SGHRS, YFSETQ. The CDR3 loop spans 13 amino acids. The V end lost 0 bases, the J end lost 8 bases, and 8 bases lay between the germline ends. The CDR3 loop reads CASSLGLREKLFF. The DNA of the CDR3 is TGCGCCAGCAGCTTGGGGTTGAGAGAAAAACTGTTTTTT. The whole variable domain, remainder taken from reference TRBV5-1 and TRBJ1-4, is KAGVTQTPRYLIKTRGQQVTLSCSPISGHRSVSWYQQTPGQGLQFLFEYFSETQRNKGNFPGRFSGRQFSNSRSEMNVSTLELGDSALYLCASSLGLREKLFFGSGTQLSVL.

A few counts support this clonotype. CDR3 loop: CASSPGGEAEAFF. The CDR3 DNA is TGTGCCAGCAGCCCCGGGGGGGAAGCTGAAGCTTTCTTT. The chain recombines TRBV9 with TRBJ1-1; possibly TRBD1 for D (5 bases). The CDR3 totals 13 residues. Germline V gene sequence: CDR1 SGDLS, CDR2 YYNGEE. Trimming cost V 4 bases and J 6 bases, with 13 bases left between them.

Notes on this clonotype: A far larger clone lies a single base away; this is likely a read error. The chain joins TRBV20-1 to TRBJ2-5, with 9 bases that match TRBD1. V lost 6 bases, J lost 5 bases, and 4 bases stayed unmatched. CDR3 length equals 12 residues. Germline-derived CDR1 and CDR2 are DFQATT and SNEGSKA (reference sequence). CDR3 region: CSAGQGTETQYF. The CDR3 DNA sequence: TGCAGTGCCGGACAGGGGACGGAGACCCAGTACTTC.

V is TRBV4-2 and J is TRBJ1-1, with TRBD1 matching over 8 bases. The CDR3 has 15 residues. Germline V lookup: CDR1 LGHNA, CDR2 YNFKEQ. V dropped 1 base and J dropped 7; count of bases not matched to a gene: 8. This CDR3 is CASSQVAQGEIEAFF. Here the CDR3 DNA reads TGTGCCAGCAGCCAAGTCGCACAGGGGGAGATTGAAGCTTTCTTT.

Ten or more counts support this clonotype. V and J are TRBV12-3 or TRBV12-4 and TRBJ2-7; TRBD1 aligns across 7 bases. There are 15 residues in the CDR3. J lost 4 bases, V lost 5 bases, and 11 bases had no gene match. This CDR3 is CASSTGQEPPYEQYF. The CDR3 DNA is TGTGCCAGCAGTACAGGACAGGAACCCCCATACGAGCAGTACTTC.

The V call is TRBV7-7, the J call TRBJ2-2; D is unclear. Germline V CDR1 and CDR2: SSHAT, FNYEAQ (reference sequence). The CDR3 runs 14 residues. V was cut by 1 base and J by 6 bases, with 9 bases left in between. CDR3 coding DNA: TGTGCCAGCAGCTTAGTCTCGGCTGCCGGGGAGCTGTTTTTT. Its translation is CASSLVSAAGELFF.

The J gene is TRBJ2-7, the V gene TRBV12-3 or TRBV12-4, with D unclear. The CDR3 totals 15 residues. V dropped 4 bases and J dropped 0 bases, with 13 bases sitting between them. In nucleotides, the CDR3 is TGTGCCAGCAGTTACTCGGCAGCCCCCTCCTACGAGCAGTACTTC. Amino acid sequence: CASSYSAAPSYEQYF.

This clonotype was recorded a few times. This chain connects TRBV11-2 to TRBJ2-5, with D tentatively TRBD1 (5 bases). Germline CDR1 and CDR2: SGHAT and FQNNGV. The CDR3 sequence is 14 residues long. V lost 1 base and J lost 1, with 7 bases in between. The DNA of the CDR3 is TGTGCCAGCAGCTTAGGCAGGGCCCAAGAGACCCAGTACTTC. It translates to CASSLGRAQETQYF.

The chain recombines TRBV20-1 with TRBJ2-7, with a possible D match to TRBD1 (6 bases). The V gene lost 1 base and the J gene lost 4 bases, with 17 bases spanning the gap. The CDR3 runs to 15 residues. Germline V gene sequence: CDR1 DFQATT, CDR2 SNEGSKA (reference sequence). The CDR3 DNA sequence: TGCAGTGCTAGAGGCCGCCTAGGACAGACGTACGAGCAGTACTTC. It encodes CSARGRLGQTYEQYF.

The rearrangement joins TRBV18 to TRBJ1-1; the D gene is possibly TRBD1 (6 bases). Looked up from germline, CDR1 is KGHSH and CDR2 is LQKENI. This CDR3 is built from 14 residues. Trimming shortened V by 3 bases and J by 7 bases, and 15 bases separated the two germline ends. The CDR3 bases are TGTGCCAGCTCACCCATGGCAGGGGCGCATGAAGCTTTCTTT. It encodes CASSPMAGAHEAFF.

V usage is TRBV4-2 and J usage is TRBJ2-1; D call uncertain. V was cut by 1 base and J by 5 bases, with 12 bases left in between. This CDR3 contains 15 residues. Germline loops: CDR1 LGHNA, CDR2 YNFKEQ. Written as DNA, the CDR3 is TGTGCCAGCAGCCAAGGACGCGGCATTGACAATGAGCAGTTCTTC. It encodes CASSQGRGIDNEQFF.

This clonotype has a handful of counts. V and J are TRBV6-5 and TRBJ2-1, with 8 positions matching TRBD2. Germline CDR1 MNHEY, CDR2 SVGAGI. This CDR3 is built from 16 residues. V lost 4 bases, J lost 4 bases, and 9 bases stayed unmatched. Written as DNA, the CDR3 is TGTGCCAGCAGTTCGGGAGCGGGGGCCGCGTACAATGAGCAGTTCTTC. Its translation is CASSSGAGAAYNEQFF.

This clonotype was counted only a few times. The chain joins TRBV20-1 to TRBJ2-1; 13 nucleotides match TRBD2. CDR1 and CDR2 (germline): DFQATT, SNEGSKA (reference sequence). This CDR3 region has 14 residues. Trimming removed 5 bases from V and 9 bases from J; junction bases left unmatched: 7. CDR3 in amino acids: CSASKGLAGVEQFF. The CDR3 DNA reads as TGCAGTGCTTCCAAAGGACTAGCGGGGGTTGAGCAGTTCTTC.

This rearrangement joins TRBV12-3 or TRBV12-4 to TRBJ2-5; 7 nucleotides line up with TRBD1. The CDR3 is 16 residues long. Trimming took 6 bases from V and 0 from J; bases not matched to a gene: 10. CDR3 in amino acids: CASSPRSQGYQETQYF. DNA of the CDR3: TGTGCCAGCAGCCCGAGGTCACAGGGGTACCAAGAGACCCAGTACTTC.